The source of this T cell receptor (beta chain) is a study of T cells in Graves' hyperthyroidism and ophthalmopathy. Whole-study results and caveats: Classification by a 13 V-J model distinguished ophthalmopathy from stable hyperthyroidism.

TCR beta CDR3 sequences were amplified from RNA transcripts. Initially, a first-round RT-PCR of the TCR CDR3 employed the HTBI primer set. TCRdb re-derived calls from the multiplex PCR reads in MiXCR, one entry per CDR3 protein. The sample holds about 180,000 distinct CDR3 sequences; about a sixth are singletons and the top ten take roughly 30%. V shed 3 bases and J 4 bases; nucleotides not matched to a gene: 5. Germline lookup yields CDR1 DFQATT and CDR2 SNEGSKA (reference sequence). The CDR3 runs 15 residues. To note about this clonotype: The antigen is not known.

The source of this sequence is a woman in her fifties or sixties with Graves' hyperthyroidism. The V call is TRBV20-1, the J call TRBJ2-3, with 12 positions matching TRBD2. Input material: blood. This CDR3 reads CSARRGLAGSDTQYF. CDR3 sequence (DNA): TGCAGTGCTAGGCGAGGACTAGCGGGGTCAGATACGCAGTATTTT.